The entry that follows covers one T cell receptor beta chain sequence. CDR1 and CDR2 (germline): SGHRS, YFSETQ. V trimming: 4 bases; J trimming: 6 bases; junction bases outside the gene matches: 8. This CDR3 is built from 15 residues. This record comes from a study of OX40 agonist ivuxolimab in advanced cancers. Study-level background: Ivuxolimab, which is an agonistic anti-OX40 (CD134) antibody, was administered to the patients. Hepatocellular carcinoma, melanoma, renal cell or head and neck cancer was diagnosed in the dose-escalation patients.

Libraries were prepared by immunoSEQ multiplex PCR; TCRdb keeps only in-frame clonotypes and omits some of them. The table lists around 15,000 clones, 85% to 90% of them singletons. The sequence came from an adult with an advanced solid tumor such as melanoma, head and neck, liver or kidney cancer. Sequenced here: CD4+ or CD8+ T cells sorted from blood, sampled in a trial of the OX40 agonist ivuxolimab. The chain uses TRBV5-1 and TRBJ2-7; TRBD2 agrees at 12 bases. The CDR3 reads CASSPDLAGGIEQYF. CDR3 sequence (DNA): TGCGCCAGCAGCCCGGACCTAGCGGGAGGGATCGAGCAGTACTTC. Full variable domain (remainder filled in from reference TRBV5-1 and TRBJ2-7): KAGVTQTPRYLIKTRGQQVTLSCSPISGHRSVSWYQQTPGQGLQFLFEYFSETQRNKGNFPGRFSGRQFSNSRSEMNVSTLELGDSALYLCASSPDLAGGIEQYFGPGTRLTVT.